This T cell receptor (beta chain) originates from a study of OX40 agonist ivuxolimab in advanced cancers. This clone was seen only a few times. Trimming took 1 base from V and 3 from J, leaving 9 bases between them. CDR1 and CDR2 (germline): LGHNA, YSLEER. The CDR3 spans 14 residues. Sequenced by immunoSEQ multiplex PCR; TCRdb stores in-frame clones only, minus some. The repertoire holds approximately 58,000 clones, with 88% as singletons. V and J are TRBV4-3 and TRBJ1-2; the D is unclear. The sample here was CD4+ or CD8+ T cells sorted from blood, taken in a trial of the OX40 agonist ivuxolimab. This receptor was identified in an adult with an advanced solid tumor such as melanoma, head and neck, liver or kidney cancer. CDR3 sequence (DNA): TGCGCCAGCAGCCAAGGCTGGGGAGACTATGGCTACACCTTC. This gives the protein CASSQGWGDYGYTF.